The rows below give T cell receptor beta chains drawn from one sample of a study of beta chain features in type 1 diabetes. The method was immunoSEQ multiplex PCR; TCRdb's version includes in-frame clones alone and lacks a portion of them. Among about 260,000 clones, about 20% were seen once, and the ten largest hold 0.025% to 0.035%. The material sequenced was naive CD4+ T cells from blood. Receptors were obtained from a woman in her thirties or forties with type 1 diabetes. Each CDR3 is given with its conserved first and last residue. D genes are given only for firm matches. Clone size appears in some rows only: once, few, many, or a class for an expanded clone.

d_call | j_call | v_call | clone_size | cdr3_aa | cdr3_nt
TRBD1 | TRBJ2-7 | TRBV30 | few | CAWSATGPYEQYF | TGTGCCTGGAGTGCGACAGGGCCCTACGAGCAGTACTTC
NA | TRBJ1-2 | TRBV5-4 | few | CASSPAAGAYGYTF | TGTGCCAGCAGCCCTGCCGCGGGTGCCTATGGCTACACCTTC
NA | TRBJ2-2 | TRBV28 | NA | CASSLSTGELFF | TGTGCCAGCAGTTTGAGCACCGGGGAGCTGTTTTTT
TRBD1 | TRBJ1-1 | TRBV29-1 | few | CSGDRGTEAFF | TGCAGTGGGGACAGGGGCACTGAAGCTTTCTTT
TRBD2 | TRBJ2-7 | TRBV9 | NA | CASSVAVIAGPYEQYF | TGTGCCAGCAGCGTGGCGGTGATAGCGGGGCCCTACGAGCAGTACTTC
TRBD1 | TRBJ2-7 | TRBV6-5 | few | CASSPGQGSSYEQYF | TGTGCCAGCAGCCCCGGACAGGGGAGCTCCTACGAGCAGTACTTC
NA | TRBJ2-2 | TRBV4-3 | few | CASSQDGYGELFF | TGCGCCAGCAGCCAAGACGGGTACGGGGAGCTGTTTTTT
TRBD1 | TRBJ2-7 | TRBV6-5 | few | CATNRGPDYEQYF | TGTGCCACCAACAGGGGGCCCGACTACGAGCAGTACTTC
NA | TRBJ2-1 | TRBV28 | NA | CASSLGLASTYNEQFF | TGTGCCAGCAGTTTAGGGCTAGCGAGCACCTACAATGAGCAGTTCTTC
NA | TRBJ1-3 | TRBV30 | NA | CAWSPGGISGNTIYF | TGTGCCTGGAGCCCCGGGGGGATCTCTGGAAACACCATATATTTT
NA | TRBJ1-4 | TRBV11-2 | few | CASSFGETNEKLFF | TGTGCCAGCAGCTTCGGGGAGACTAATGAAAAACTGTTTTTT
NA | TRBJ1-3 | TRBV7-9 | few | CASSLNREGGTIYF | TGTGCCAGCAGCTTAAACAGGGAAGGCGGCACCATATATTTT
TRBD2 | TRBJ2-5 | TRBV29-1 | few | CSVWGGLIETQYF | TGCAGCGTCTGGGGGGGACTAATAGAGACCCAGTACTTC
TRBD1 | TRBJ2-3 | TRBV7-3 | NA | CASSLVGTGSTDTQYF | TGTGCCAGCAGCTTAGTCGGGACAGGGAGCACAGATACGCAGTATTTT
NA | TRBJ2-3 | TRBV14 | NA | CASSQVVFTDTQYF | TGTGCCAGCAGCCAAGTAGTTTTCACAGATACGCAGTATTTT
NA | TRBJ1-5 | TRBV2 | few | CASSEGTGVQPQHF | TGTGCCAGCAGTGAAGGGACGGGAGTGCAGCCCCAGCATTTT
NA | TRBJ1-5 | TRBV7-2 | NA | CASSLVGGNQPQHF | TGTGCCAGCAGCTTAGTGGGAGGCAATCAGCCCCAGCATTTT
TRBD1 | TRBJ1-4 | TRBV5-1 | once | CASSPGQLNEKLFF | TGCGCCAGCAGCCCGGGACAGCTTAATGAAAAACTGTTTTTT
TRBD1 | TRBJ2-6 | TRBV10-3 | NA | CAISENPGTGFSGANVLTF | TGTGCCATCAGTGAGAACCCAGGGACAGGCTTCTCTGGGGCCAACGTCCTGACTTTC
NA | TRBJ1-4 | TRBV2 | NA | CASSEGEKLFF | TGTGCCAGCAGTGAGGGCGAAAAACTGTTTTTT
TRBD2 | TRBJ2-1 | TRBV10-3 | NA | CATATSGGDNNEQFF | TGTGCCACTGCGACTAGCGGGGGGGACAACAATGAGCAGTTCTTC
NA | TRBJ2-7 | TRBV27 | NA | CASSSSGYEQYF | TGTGCCAGCAGCTCAAGCGGATACGAGCAGTACTTC
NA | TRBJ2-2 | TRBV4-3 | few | CASSQLRTLVVTGELFF | TGCGCCAGCAGCCAACTCCGCACTTTGGTCGTCACCGGGGAGCTGTTTTTT
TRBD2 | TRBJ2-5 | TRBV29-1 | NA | CSVGALAGGPETQYF | TGCAGCGTTGGGGCGCTAGCGGGAGGGCCAGAGACCCAGTACTTC
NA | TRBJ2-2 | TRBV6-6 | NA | CASRALATGELFF | TGTGCCAGCCGAGCGCTTGCCACCGGGGAGCTGTTTTTT
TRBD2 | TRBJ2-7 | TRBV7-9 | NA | CASSPSGTVSSYEQYF | TGTGCCAGCAGCCCAAGCGGGACGGTGAGCTCCTACGAGCAGTACTTC
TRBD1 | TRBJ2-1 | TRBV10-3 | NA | CATGTANNEQFF | TGTGCCACCGGGACAGCCAACAATGAGCAGTTCTTC
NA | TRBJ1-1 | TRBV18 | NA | CASSLGQNTEAFF | TGTGCCAGCTCACTAGGACAGAACACTGAAGCTTTCTTT
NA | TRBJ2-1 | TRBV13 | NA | CASSPTGRQLNEQFF | TGTGCCAGCAGCCCAACAGGACGTCAGTTGAATGAGCAGTTCTTC